Sequencing of this TCR beta chain was carried out in a study of blood T cell repertoires in COVID-19. The germline V gene encodes CDR1 SGHRS and CDR2 YFSETQ. Trimming removed 6 bases at V and 1 base at J, with 13 bases between. The length of the CDR3 is 14 residues. TCRdb's table, derived via immunoSEQ multiplex PCR, lists solely in-frame clones and lacks some. The top ten clones hold about 5% of a sample with 150,000 to 200,000 clones, 70% to 85% of them seen once. The V gene is TRBV5-1, the J gene TRBJ1-2, with D hard to call. The sequenced sample was PBMCs or T cells enriched from blood (not recorded which). This TCR was sampled from a woman aged 55-70 years with acute COVID-19. CDR3 in DNA: TGCGCCAGCACCCCCCCGGGGAATAACTATGGCTACACCTTC. Translated, it gives CASTPPGNNYGYTF.